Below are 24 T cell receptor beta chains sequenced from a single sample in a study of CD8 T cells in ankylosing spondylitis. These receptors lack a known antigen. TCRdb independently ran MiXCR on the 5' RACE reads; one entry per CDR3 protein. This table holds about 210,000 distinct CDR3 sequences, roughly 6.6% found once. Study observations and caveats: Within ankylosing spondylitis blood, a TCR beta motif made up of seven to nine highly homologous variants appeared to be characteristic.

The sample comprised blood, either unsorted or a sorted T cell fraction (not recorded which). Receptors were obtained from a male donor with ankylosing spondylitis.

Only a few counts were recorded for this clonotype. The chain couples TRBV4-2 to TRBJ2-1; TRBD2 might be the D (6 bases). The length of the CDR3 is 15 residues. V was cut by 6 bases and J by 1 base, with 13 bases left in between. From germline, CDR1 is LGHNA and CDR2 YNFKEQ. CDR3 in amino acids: CASSERAGSYNEQFF. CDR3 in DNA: TGTGCCAGCAGTGAACGGGCGGGATCCTACAATGAGCAGTTCTTC.

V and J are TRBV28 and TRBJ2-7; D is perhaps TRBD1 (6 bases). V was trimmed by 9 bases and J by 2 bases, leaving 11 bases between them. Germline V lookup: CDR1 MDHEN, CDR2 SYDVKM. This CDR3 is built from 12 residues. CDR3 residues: CASWTATYEQYF. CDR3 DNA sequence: TGTGCCAGTTGGACAGCCACCTACGAGCAGTACTTC.

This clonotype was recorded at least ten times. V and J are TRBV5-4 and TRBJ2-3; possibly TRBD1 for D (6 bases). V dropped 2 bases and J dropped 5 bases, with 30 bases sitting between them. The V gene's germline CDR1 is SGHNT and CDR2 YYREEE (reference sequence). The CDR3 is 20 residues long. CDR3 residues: CASSLKPRQAPRSTQDTQYF. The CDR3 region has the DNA TGTGCCAGCAGCTTAAAACCGAGACAGGCTCCGAGGAGTACGCAAGATACGCAGTATTTT. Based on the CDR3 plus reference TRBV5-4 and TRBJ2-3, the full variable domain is ETGVTQSPTHLIKTRGQQVTLRCSSQSGHNTVSWYQQALGQGPQFIFQYYREEENGRGNFPPRFSGLQFPNYSSELNVNALELDDSALYLCASSLKPRQAPRSTQDTQYFGPGTRLTVL.

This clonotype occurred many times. The CDR3 sequence is CASSLALGGRETQYF. The CDR3 nucleotides read TGTGCCAGCAGCTTAGCGCTAGGCGGCAGAGAGACCCAGTACTTC. The V call is TRBV7-9, the J call TRBJ2-5; D remains ambiguous. The CDR3 covers 15 residues. Deletions cut 0 bases from V and 4 bases from J, with 12 bases between. CDR1 is SEHNR, CDR2 FQNEAQ, per germline (reference sequence).

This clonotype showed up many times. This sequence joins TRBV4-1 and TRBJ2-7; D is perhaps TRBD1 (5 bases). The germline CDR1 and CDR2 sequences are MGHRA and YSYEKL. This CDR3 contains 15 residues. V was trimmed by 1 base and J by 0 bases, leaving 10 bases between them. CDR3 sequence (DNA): TGCGCCAGCAGCCAAGGGTTAGGGGTCTCCTACGAGCAGTACTTC. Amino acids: CASSQGLGVSYEQYF.

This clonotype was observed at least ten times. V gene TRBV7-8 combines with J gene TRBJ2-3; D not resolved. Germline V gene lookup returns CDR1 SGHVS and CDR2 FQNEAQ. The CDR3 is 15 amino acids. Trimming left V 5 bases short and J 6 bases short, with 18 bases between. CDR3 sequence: CASSMARAFDDTQYF. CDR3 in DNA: TGTGCCAGCAGCATGGCTCGGGCCTTCGATGATACGCAGTATTTT.

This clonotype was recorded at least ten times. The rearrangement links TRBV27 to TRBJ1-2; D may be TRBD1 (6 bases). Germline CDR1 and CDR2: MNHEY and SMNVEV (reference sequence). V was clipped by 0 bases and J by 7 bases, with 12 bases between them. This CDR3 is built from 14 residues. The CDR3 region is CASSLSGGAGGYTF. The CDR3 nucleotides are TGTGCCAGCAGTTTATCGGGGGGCGCAGGTGGCTACACCTTC.

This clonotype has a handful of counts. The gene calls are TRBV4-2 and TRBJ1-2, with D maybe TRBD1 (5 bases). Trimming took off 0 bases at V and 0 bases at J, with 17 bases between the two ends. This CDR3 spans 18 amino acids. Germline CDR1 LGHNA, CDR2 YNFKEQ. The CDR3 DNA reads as TGTGCCAGCAGCCAAGACCTTACGTGGCAGGGTGCTAACTATGGCTACACCTTC. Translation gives CASSQDLTWQGANYGYTF.

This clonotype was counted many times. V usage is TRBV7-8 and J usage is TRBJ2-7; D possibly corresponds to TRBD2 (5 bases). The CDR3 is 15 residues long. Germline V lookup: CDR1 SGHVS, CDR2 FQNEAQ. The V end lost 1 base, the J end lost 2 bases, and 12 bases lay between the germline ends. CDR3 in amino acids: CASSLGRGFTYEQYF. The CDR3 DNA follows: TGTGCCAGCAGCTTAGGTCGGGGATTTACCTACGAGCAGTACTTC.

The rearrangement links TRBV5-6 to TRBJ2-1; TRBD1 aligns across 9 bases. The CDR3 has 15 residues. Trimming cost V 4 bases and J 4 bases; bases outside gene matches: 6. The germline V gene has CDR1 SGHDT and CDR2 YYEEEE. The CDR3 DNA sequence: TGTGCCAGCAGCGGAAGGGACAGGGTGTACAATGAGCAGTTCTTC. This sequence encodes CASSGRDRVYNEQFF.

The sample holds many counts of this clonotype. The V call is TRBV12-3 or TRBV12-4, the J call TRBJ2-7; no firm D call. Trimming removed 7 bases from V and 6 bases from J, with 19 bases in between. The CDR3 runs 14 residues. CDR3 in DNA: TGTGCCAGCACCTTTGCGGCCACGTCGAGCGAGCAGTACTTC. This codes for CASTFAATSSEQYF.

The CDR3 sequence: CASGQASSYNEQFF. The CDR3, as DNA: TGTGCCAGCGGACAGGCAAGCTCCTACAATGAGCAGTTCTTC. The V gene is TRBV5-6, the J gene TRBJ2-1; TRBD1 matches at 7 bases. The CDR3 has 14 residues. V was clipped by 7 bases and J by 0 bases; unmatched bases: 4. Germline V gene data show CDR1 as SGHDT and CDR2 as YYEEEE.

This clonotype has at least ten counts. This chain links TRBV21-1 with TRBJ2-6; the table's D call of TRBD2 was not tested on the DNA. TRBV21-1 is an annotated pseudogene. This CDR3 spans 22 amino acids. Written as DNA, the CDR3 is TGTGCCAGCAGCAAAGTCGGCGGCAGGGGCCCTCTCCTATCGAGAGGGGCCAACGTCCTGACTTTC. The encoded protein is CASSKVGGRGPLLSRGANVLTF.

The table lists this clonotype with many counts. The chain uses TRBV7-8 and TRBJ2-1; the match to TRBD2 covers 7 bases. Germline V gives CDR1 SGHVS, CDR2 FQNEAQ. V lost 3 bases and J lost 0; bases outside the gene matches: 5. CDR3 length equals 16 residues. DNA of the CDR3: TGTGCCAGCAGCTTTCTAGCGGTTAGCTCCTACAATGAGCAGTTCTTC. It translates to CASSFLAVSSYNEQFF.

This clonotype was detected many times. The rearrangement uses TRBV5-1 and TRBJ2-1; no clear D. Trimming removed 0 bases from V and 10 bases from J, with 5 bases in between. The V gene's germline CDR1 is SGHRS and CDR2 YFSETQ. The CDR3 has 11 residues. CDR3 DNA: TGCGCCAGCAGCTTGGTGAGCGAGCAGTTCTTC. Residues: CASSLVSEQFF.

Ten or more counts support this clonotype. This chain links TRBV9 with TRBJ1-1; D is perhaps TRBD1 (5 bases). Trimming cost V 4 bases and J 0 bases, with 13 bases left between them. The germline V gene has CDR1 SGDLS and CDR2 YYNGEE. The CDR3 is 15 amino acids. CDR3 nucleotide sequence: TGTGCCAGCAGCTTGACGGGGACCGTGAACACTGAAGCTTTCTTT. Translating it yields CASSLTGTVNTEAFF. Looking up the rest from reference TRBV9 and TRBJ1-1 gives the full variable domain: DSGVTQTPKHLITATGQRVTLRCSPRSGDLSVYWYQQSLDQGLQFLIQYYNGEERAKGNILERFSAQQFPDLHSELNLSSLELGDSALYFCASSLTGTVNTEAFFGQGTRLTVV.

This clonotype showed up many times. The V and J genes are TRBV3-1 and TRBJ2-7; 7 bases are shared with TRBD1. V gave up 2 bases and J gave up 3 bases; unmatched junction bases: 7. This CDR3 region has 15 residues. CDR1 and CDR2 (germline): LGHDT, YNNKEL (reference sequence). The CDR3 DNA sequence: TGTGCCAGCAGCCAACCCCGGACAGGAATCTACGAGCAGTACTTC. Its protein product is CASSQPRTGIYEQYF.

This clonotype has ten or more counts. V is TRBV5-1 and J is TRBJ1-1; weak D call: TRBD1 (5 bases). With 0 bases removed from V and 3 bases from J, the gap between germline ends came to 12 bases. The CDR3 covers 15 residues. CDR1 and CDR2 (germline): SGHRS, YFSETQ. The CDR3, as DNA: TGCGCCAGCAGCTTGGGCGCGGGGGTCCACACTGAAGCTTTCTTT. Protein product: CASSLGAGVHTEAFF.

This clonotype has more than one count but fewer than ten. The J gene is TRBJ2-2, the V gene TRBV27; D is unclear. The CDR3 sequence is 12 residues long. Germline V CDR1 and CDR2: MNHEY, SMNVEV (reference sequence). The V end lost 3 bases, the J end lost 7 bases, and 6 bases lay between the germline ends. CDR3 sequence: CASSFFGGELFF. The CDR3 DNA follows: TGTGCCAGCAGTTTTTTCGGCGGGGAGCTGTTTTTT.

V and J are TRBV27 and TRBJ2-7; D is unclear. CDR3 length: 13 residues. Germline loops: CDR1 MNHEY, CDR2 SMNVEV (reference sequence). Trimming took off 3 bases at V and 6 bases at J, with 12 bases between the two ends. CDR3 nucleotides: TGTGCCAGCAGTTTTGGCAGGCCGGTCGAGCAGTACTTC. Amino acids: CASSFGRPVEQYF.

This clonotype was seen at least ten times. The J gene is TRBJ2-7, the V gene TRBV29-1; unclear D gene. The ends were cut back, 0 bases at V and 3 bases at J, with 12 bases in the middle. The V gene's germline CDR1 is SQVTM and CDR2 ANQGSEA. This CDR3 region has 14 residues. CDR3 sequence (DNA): TGCAGCGTTGAAGAAAAGGGTTCCCACTACGAGCAGTACTTC. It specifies CSVEEKGSHYEQYF.

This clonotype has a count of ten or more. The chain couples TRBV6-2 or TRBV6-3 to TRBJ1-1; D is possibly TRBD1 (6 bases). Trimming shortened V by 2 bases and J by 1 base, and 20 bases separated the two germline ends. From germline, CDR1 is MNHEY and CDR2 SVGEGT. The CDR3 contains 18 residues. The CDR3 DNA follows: TGTGCCAGCAGTTACCTTGAAACCCCAACAGGGACGAACACTGAAGCTTTCTTT. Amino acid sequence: CASSYLETPTGTNTEAFF.

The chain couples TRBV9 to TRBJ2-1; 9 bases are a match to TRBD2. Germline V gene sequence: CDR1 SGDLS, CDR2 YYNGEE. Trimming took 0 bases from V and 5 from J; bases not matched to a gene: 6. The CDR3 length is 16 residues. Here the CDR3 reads CASSVEVAGGNNEQFF. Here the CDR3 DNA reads TGTGCCAGCAGCGTAGAGGTTGCGGGGGGGAACAATGAGCAGTTCTTC.

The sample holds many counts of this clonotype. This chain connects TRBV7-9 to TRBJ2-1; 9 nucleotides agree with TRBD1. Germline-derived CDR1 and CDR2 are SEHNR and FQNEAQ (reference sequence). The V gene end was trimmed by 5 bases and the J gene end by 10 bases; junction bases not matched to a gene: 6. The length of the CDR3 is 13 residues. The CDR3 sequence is CASSLRDREEQFF. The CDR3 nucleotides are TGTGCCAGCAGCCTCCGGGACAGGGAGGAGCAGTTCTTC.